The 22 T cell receptor beta chains listed next were all sequenced from one sample in a study of a mutant IDH1 vaccine in newly diagnosed glioma. Time point described: week 23, last vaccination. Vaccine doses each comprised 300 ug of mutant IDH1 20-mer peptide, with topical imiquimod. These receptors' targets are unknown. Data came from immunoSEQ multiplex PCR; TCRdb stores just in-frame clones and leaves some out. The table has about 38,000 clones, approximately 80% seen once. Sequencing was performed on PBMCs, taken from a glioma patient whose treatment included an IDH1 peptide vaccine. These receptors originate from a man aged 35 to 55 with glioma.

The chain links TRBV19 to TRBJ2-7; maybe TRBD1 (6 bases). Trimming took 7 bases from V and 0 from J, leaving 13 bases between them. The germline V gene encodes CDR1 LNHDA and CDR2 SQIVND (reference sequence). The CDR3 runs 14 residues. CDR3 loop: CASKADRFSYEQYF. The CDR3 region has the DNA TGTGCCAGTAAGGCGGACAGATTCTCCTACGAGCAGTACTTC.

V is TRBV5-4 and J is TRBJ2-2; 12 positions agree with TRBD2. The germline V gene has CDR1 SGHNT and CDR2 YYREEE (reference sequence). The CDR3 has 15 amino acids. The V segment lost 4 bases and the J segment 6 bases; nucleotides outside the gene matches: 4. CDR3 protein: CASSASGRAAGELFF. In nucleotides, the CDR3 is TGTGCCAGCAGCGCTAGCGGGAGGGCCGCCGGGGAGCTGTTTTTT.

This clone qualifies as medium-sized. This sequence joins TRBV30 and TRBJ1-4, with D maybe TRBD1 (6 bases). Trimming removed 3 bases from V and 4 bases from J, with 12 bases in between. Germline lookup yields CDR1 GTSNPN and CDR2 SVGIG (reference sequence). This CDR3 contains 14 residues. The CDR3, as DNA: TGTGCCTGGAGGCAACAGGGCTTTAATGAAAAACTGTTTTTT. Residues: CAWRQQGFNEKLFF.

The rearrangement links TRBV4-2 to TRBJ2-1, with 9 bases identical to TRBD2. The germline gives CDR1 LGHNA, CDR2 YNFKEQ. The junction had 3 bases not matched to a gene; V was cut back by 0 bases and J by 3 bases. The CDR3 runs to 16 residues. This CDR3 reads CASSQEGGGVYNEQFF. Here the CDR3 DNA reads TGTGCCAGCAGCCAAGAGGGCGGGGGGGTCTACAATGAGCAGTTCTTC.

V and J are TRBV5-5 and TRBJ2-3; D is unresolved. V was shortened by 0 bases and J by 5 bases, with 4 bases between the two germline ends. This CDR3 is 12 amino acids long. Germline loops: CDR1 SGHKS, CDR2 YYEKEE (reference sequence). CDR3: CASSLGLDTQYF. CDR3 sequence (DNA): TGTGCCAGCAGCTTGGGTCTAGATACGCAGTATTTT.

The chain uses TRBV27 and TRBJ2-7; TRBD1 matches 7 bases. The V gene end was trimmed by 6 bases and the J gene end by 4 bases; junction bases not matched to a gene: 3. From germline, CDR1 is MNHEY and CDR2 SMNVEV (reference sequence). CDR3 length: 12 amino acids. This chain's CDR3 is CASSLQGYEQYF. The CDR3 nucleotides are TGTGCCAGCAGCCTACAGGGGTACGAGCAGTACTTC.

The chain carries TRBV29-1 and TRBJ2-1; the match to TRBD2 covers 7 bases. CDR1 is SQVTM and CDR2 is ANQGSEA in the germline V gene. After removal of 4 bases from V and 7 bases from J, the junction contained 13 bases not matched to a gene. The CDR3 spans 15 residues. CDR3 in DNA: TGCAGCGTTGGGGGGGGGACGAGGTCAGAGAATGAGCAGTTCTTC. Translated: CSVGGGTRSENEQFF.

The chain employs TRBV4-3 and TRBJ2-1; 13 nucleotides line up with TRBD2. From germline, CDR1 is LGHNA and CDR2 YSLEER. The J segment lost 6 bases and the V segment lost 2 bases, leaving 10 bases of the junction unmatched. CDR3 length equals 18 residues. The CDR3 sequence is CASSQYRSTSGGANEQFF. CDR3 DNA sequence: TGCGCCAGCAGCCAATATCGGTCAACTAGCGGGGGGGCCAATGAGCAGTTCTTC.

V and J are TRBV4-2 and TRBJ1-2; 12 positions match TRBD1. CDR3 length: 17 amino acids. V was clipped by 1 base and J by 4 bases; unmatched bases: 7. Germline V gene lookup returns CDR1 LGHNA and CDR2 YNFKEQ. The CDR3 region is CASSQAPGTGGSYGYTF. The DNA for the CDR3 is TGTGCCAGCAGCCAAGCCCCCGGGACAGGGGGCTCCTATGGCTACACCTTC.

The J gene is TRBJ2-5, the V gene TRBV27, with D perhaps TRBD2 (6 bases). The DNA end lines up better with TRBJ2-7; the J call may be wrong. CDR3 length: 15 residues. Per germline, CDR1 MNHEY and CDR2 SMNVEV (reference sequence). The CDR3 region has the DNA TGTGCCAACCCCCTCACCGGGAGTACCCCCTACGAGCAGTACTTC. It yields the protein CANPLTGSTPYEQYF.

The chain couples TRBV4-1 to TRBJ1-5; tentatively, D is TRBD1 (5 bases). The CDR3 sequence is 13 residues long. The V end was cut by 3 bases, the J end by 6 bases, with 9 bases between. From germline, CDR1 is MGHRA and CDR2 YSYEKL. Here the CDR3 reads CASSQGGIQPQHF. The CDR3 nucleotides are TGCGCCAGCAGCCAGGGGGGGATTCAGCCCCAGCATTTT.

Points on this clone: Other nucleotide sequences from this sample produce the same CDR3. The chain combines TRBV27 with TRBJ2-7; D gene ambiguous. Looked up from germline, CDR1 is MNHEY and CDR2 is SMNVEV (reference sequence). CDR3 size: 14 residues. V was shortened by 5 bases and J by 4 bases, with 15 bases between the two germline ends. DNA for the CDR3: TGTGCCAGCAGTCCTTCCCTAGGACCTTACGAGCAGTACTTC. It yields the protein CASSPSLGPYEQYF.

V usage is TRBV7-9 and J usage is TRBJ2-3, with D unresolved. Germline CDR1 is SEHNR and CDR2 is FQNEAQ (reference sequence). Trimming stripped 1 base from V and 4 bases from J, with 12 bases between. CDR3 length equals 15 residues. CDR3 residues: CASSLVGSQSDTQYF. CDR3 bases: TGTGCCAGCAGCTTAGTTGGCAGCCAGTCAGATACGCAGTATTTT. The full variable domain, completed using reference TRBV7-9 and TRBJ2-3, is DTGVSQNPRHKITKRGQNVTFRCDPISEHNRLYWYRQTLGQGPEFLTYFQNEAQLEKSRLLSDRFSAERPKGSFSTLEIQRTEQGDSAMYLCASSLVGSQSDTQYFGPGTRLTVL.

The genes are TRBV27 and TRBJ1-3, with a possible D match to TRBD1 (6 bases). The CDR3 is made up of 17 amino acids. Germline values: CDR1 MNHEY, CDR2 SMNVEV (reference sequence). V lost 7 bases and J 0 bases, leaving 19 bases between the germline ends. The DNA for the CDR3 is TGTGCCAGCACCCCTCGGCGGGGGCGAAGCTCTGGAAACACCATATATTTT. It yields the protein CASTPRRGRSSGNTIYF.

The chain combines TRBV4-3 with TRBJ1-2; D perhaps matches TRBD1 (6 bases). The CDR3 is 14 amino acids. Germline V gene data show CDR1 as LGHNA and CDR2 as YSLEER. The V end lost 0 bases, the J end lost 5 bases, and 10 bases lay between the germline ends. The CDR3 loop is CASSQEQGKYGYTF. Written as DNA, the CDR3 is TGCGCCAGCAGCCAAGAACAGGGAAAGTATGGCTACACCTTC.

This clone was recorded a few times. The V gene is TRBV27, the J gene TRBJ1-1; D is unclear. The CDR3 extends over 14 amino acids. The V end lost 2 bases, the J end lost 7 bases, and 14 bases lay between the germline ends. CDR1 and CDR2 from the germline V gene are MNHEY and SMNVEV (reference sequence). The CDR3: CASSLVSRYGEAFF. The CDR3 bases are TGTGCCAGCAGTTTAGTATCGCGGTATGGTGAAGCTTTCTTT.

This chain connects TRBV7-6 to TRBJ2-3; no clear D. The germline CDR1 and CDR2 sequences are SGHVS and FNYEAQ. With 1 base removed from V and 3 bases from J, the gap between germline ends came to 14 bases. This CDR3 contains 16 residues. CDR3: CASSLDLADRTDTQYF. The CDR3 DNA sequence: TGTGCCAGCAGCTTAGATCTCGCGGATAGGACAGATACGCAGTATTTT.

The chain carries TRBV19 and TRBJ2-2, with TRBD1 as a possible D gene (6 bases). V was shortened by 3 bases and J by 4 bases, with 12 bases between the two germline ends. The CDR3 is 15 amino acids. Germline V gene sequence: CDR1 LNHDA, CDR2 SQIVND (reference sequence). CDR3 sequence (DNA): TGTGCCAGTAGTATCCGGGACATGTCCACCGGGGAGCTGTTTTTT. Residues: CASSIRDMSTGELFF.

Only a few counts were recorded for this clone. The chain is built from TRBV13 and TRBJ1-3; D might be TRBD1 (5 bases). Germline lookup yields CDR1 PRHDT and CDR2 FYEKMQ (reference sequence). The length of the CDR3 is 15 residues. V dropped 3 bases and J dropped 0 bases, with 9 bases sitting between them. CDR3 sequence (DNA): TGTGCCAGCAGCTTTGCAGGGCTCTCTGGAAACACCATATATTTT. Protein: CASSFAGLSGNTIYF.

V is TRBV5-1 and J is TRBJ1-4; TRBD1 aligns across 8 bases. The CDR3 length is 15 residues. V shed 2 bases, J shed 4 bases, and the junction held 4 bases outside the gene matches. Germline CDR1 and CDR2: SGHRS and YFSETQ. The CDR3 loop reads CASSFDRGRNEKLFF. In DNA form, the CDR3 reads TGCGCCAGCAGCTTTGACAGGGGCCGTAATGAAAAACTGTTTTTT.

The chain joins TRBV10-3 to TRBJ2-5; maybe TRBD1 (6 bases). This CDR3 has 16 residues. Germline V gives CDR1 ENHRY, CDR2 SYGVKD. V lost 0 bases and J 3 bases, leaving 14 bases between the germline ends. Here the CDR3 DNA reads TGTGCCATCAGTGAGTCCGACGATACAGGGAAAGAGACCCAGTACTTC. This translates into CAISESDDTGKETQYF.

This clone was counted a single time. This rearrangement joins TRBV5-6 to TRBJ2-2, with 8 bases matching TRBD1. The CDR3 extends over 17 amino acids. Unmatched junction bases numbered 11, after V lost 3 bases and J lost 4 bases. CDR1 and CDR2 from the germline V gene are SGHDT and YYEEEE. This chain's CDR3 is CASSWGVSGTGTGELFF. CDR3 sequence (DNA): TGTGCCAGCAGCTGGGGGGTTTCCGGGACAGGCACCGGGGAGCTGTTTTTT.